This entry lists 25 T cell receptor beta chains sequenced from one sample in a study of CD8+ T cells in alopecia areata. As to treatment: oral pan-JAK inhibitor, 5-10 mg twice daily. Extracted from the samples, RNA was reverse transcribed into cDNA to serve as the sequencing template. Sequencing was performed with immunoSEQ multiplex PCR; in TCRdb, only in-frame clones are kept and a portion is missing. This table holds about 100,000 clones, around 40% found once. Sequences were derived from CD8+ T cells sorted from blood, sampled at week 24, from a patient treated with tofacitinib. These receptor sequences come from a human donor with alopecia areata.

This clone was seen only a few times. The chain employs TRBV19 and TRBJ2-5; D is unclear. The CDR3 is made up of 15 amino acids. Germline CDR1 and CDR2: LNHDA and SQIVND (reference sequence). V shed 5 bases and J shed 1 base, with 14 bases lying between them. CDR3 residues: CASSHGPGRQETQYF. The CDR3 DNA reads TGTGCCAGTAGTCATGGGCCTGGACGCCAAGAGACCCAGTACTTC.

This clone was picked up a small number of times. This chain uses TRBV11-2 with TRBJ2-5; tentatively, D is TRBD2 (5 bases). The germline V and J ends were trimmed by 0 bases and 2 bases, with 10 bases remaining between them. CDR3 length: 15 residues. CDR1 is SGHAT, CDR2 FQNNGV, per germline. The CDR3 DNA is TGTGCCAGCAGCTTAGACCCTAGCCCACAAGAGACCCAGTACTTC. As protein: CASSLDPSPQETQYF.

This clone was seen a few times. J is TRBJ2-1 and V is TRBV29-1, with unresolved D. CDR1 is SQVTM, CDR2 ANQGSEA, per germline. Trimming took off 4 bases at V and 2 bases at J, with 9 bases between the two ends. This CDR3 has 13 amino acids. In DNA form, the CDR3 reads TGCAGCGTTGTTGCTGTTACCTACAATGAGCAGTTCTTC. As protein: CSVVAVTYNEQFF.

The J gene is TRBJ2-2, the V gene TRBV5-1, with 12 bases fitting TRBD2. Germline CDR1 is SGHRS and CDR2 is YFSETQ. V was pared by 4 bases and J by 4 bases, with 2 bases of the junction left unmatched. This CDR3 spans 15 amino acids. Written as DNA, the CDR3 is TGCGCCAGCAGCCCGGGACTAGCGGGCACCGGGGAGCTGTTTTTT. It yields the protein CASSPGLAGTGELFF.

This clone was observed a few times. This sequence joins TRBV27 and TRBJ1-2; D possibly corresponds to TRBD1 (5 bases). The CDR3 contains 15 residues. Trimming took off 5 bases at V and 6 bases at J, with 19 bases between the two ends. Per the germline V gene, CDR1 is MNHEY and CDR2 is SMNVEV (reference sequence). The DNA of the CDR3 is TGTGCCAGCAGTCCAATACGAATGACAGAAAATGGCTACACCTTC. Translation: CASSPIRMTENGYTF.

This rearrangement joins TRBV9 to TRBJ1-4, with D possibly TRBD1 on 6 matching bases. V dropped 3 bases and J dropped 4 bases, with 13 bases sitting between them. CDR3 length: 15 residues. Germline CDR1 SGDLS, CDR2 YYNGEE. The CDR3, as DNA: TGTGCCAGCAGCGGGGCGGGACACCATAATGAAAAACTGTTTTTT. It translates to CASSGAGHHNEKLFF.

The genes are TRBV4-2 and TRBJ2-7, with D unclear. The CDR3 runs 12 residues. Trimming removed 0 bases at V and 4 bases at J, with 4 bases between. From germline, CDR1 is LGHNA and CDR2 YNFKEQ. The CDR3: CASSQDGYEQYF. Here the CDR3 DNA reads TGTGCCAGCAGCCAAGATGGGTACGAGCAGTACTTC.

This clone turned up a few times. CDR3: CASSPSSDRSSYEQYF. The CDR3 nucleotides are TGCGCCAGCAGCCCCTCCTCGGACAGGAGCTCCTACGAGCAGTACTTC. The chain employs TRBV4-1 and TRBJ2-7; 7 bases agree with TRBD1. The CDR3 length is 16 residues. Germline lookup yields CDR1 MGHRA and CDR2 YSYEKL. With V trimmed by 4 bases and J by 0 bases, 9 bases remained unmatched.

The chain recombines TRBV25-1 with TRBJ1-1, with a tentative D call TRBD1 (6 bases). The germline gives CDR1 MGHDK, CDR2 SYGVNS. V was clipped by 6 bases and J by 5 bases, with 13 bases between them. CDR3 length equals 13 residues. CDR3 protein: CASRSKGETEAFF. As DNA, the CDR3 is TGTGCCAGCAGAAGCAAGGGGGAAACTGAAGCTTTCTTT.

This chain connects TRBV7-9 to TRBJ2-1; the D is unclear. V gave up 8 bases and J gave up 0 bases, with 11 bases separating them. The CDR3 length is 14 residues. Germline values: CDR1 SEHNR, CDR2 FQNEAQ (reference sequence). The CDR3 bases are TGTGCCAGCTCCGCGGAGAGCTCCTACAATGAGCAGTTCTTC. The encoded protein is CASSAESSYNEQFF. The variable domain in full, completed from reference TRBV7-9 and TRBJ2-1, reads DTGVSQNPRHKITKRGQNVTFRCDPISEHNRLYWYRQTLGQGPEFLTYFQNEAQLEKSRLLSDRFSAERPKGSFSTLEIQRTEQGDSAMYLCASSAESSYNEQFFGPGTRLTVL.

This clone was counted a single time. V is TRBV7-2 and J is TRBJ2-5; a weak D match, TRBD2 (6 bases). The CDR3 length is 15 residues. Germline V gene sequence: CDR1 SGHTA, CDR2 FQGNSA. Trimming removed 1 base at V and 2 bases at J, with 11 bases between. CDR3 in DNA: TGTGCCAGCAGCTTAGTTGGCGGGATACAAGAGACCCAGTACTTC. It encodes CASSLVGGIQETQYF.

This clone turned up a few times. The gene calls are TRBV29-1 and TRBJ2-1; possibly TRBD2 for D (5 bases). Germline-derived CDR1 and CDR2 are SQVTM and ANQGSEA. Trimming shortened V by 2 bases and J by 3 bases, and 11 bases separated the two germline ends. This CDR3 contains 14 residues. This CDR3 is CSVEPASNYNEQFF. CDR3 in DNA: TGCAGCGTTGAACCTGCTAGCAACTACAATGAGCAGTTCTTC.

In the case of this clone: At one end the junction does not follow the germline gene, possibly because of a read error. This chain joins TRBV5-4 and TRBJ2-7; weak D call: TRBD2 (6 bases). The germline CDR1 and CDR2 sequences are SGHNT and YYREEE (reference sequence). The length of the CDR3 is 13 residues. CDR3 amino acids: CASSPPGDLWITF. DNA for the CDR3: TGTGCCAGCAGCCCCCCGGGGGACCTCTGGATTACGTTC. The entire variable domain, with the rest obtained from reference TRBV5-4 and TRBJ2-7, is as follows: ETGVTQSPTHLIKTRGQQVTLRCSSQSGHNTVSWYQQALGQGPQFIFQYYREEENGRGNFPPRFSGLQFPNYSSELNVNALELDDSALYLCASSPPGDLWITFGPGTRLTVT.

CDR3 residues: CASGSSTQETQYF. CDR3 in DNA: TGTGCTAGTGGTTCTAGCACTCAAGAGACCCAGTACTTC. The chain employs TRBV12-5 and TRBJ2-5, with D perhaps matching TRBD2 (5 bases). The germline V and J ends were trimmed by 4 bases and 2 bases, with 8 bases remaining between them. The V gene's germline CDR1 is LGHNT and CDR2 FRNRAP. CDR3 length: 13 residues.

The chain recombines TRBV27 with TRBJ2-1, with 7 nucleotides matching TRBD2. The CDR3 extends over 16 amino acids. Germline V gives CDR1 MNHEY, CDR2 SMNVEV (reference sequence). The ends lost 5 bases at V and 0 bases at J; junction bases unmatched: 7. As DNA, the CDR3 is TGTGCCAGCAGTCCACATGGGGGGGGCTCCTACAATGAGCAGTTCTTC. Its protein product is CASSPHGGGSYNEQFF.

The chain is built from TRBV27 and TRBJ1-2; maybe TRBD1 (6 bases). Trimming took 6 bases from V and 8 from J, leaving 13 bases between them. Germline V lookup: CDR1 MNHEY, CDR2 SMNVEV (reference sequence). This CDR3 has 12 amino acids. The CDR3 region has the DNA TGTGCCAGCAGACAGGGAGGTAACGGCTACACCTTC. Encoded protein: CASRQGGNGYTF.

This chain links TRBV7-9 with TRBJ2-2; tentatively, D is TRBD1 or TRBD2 (5 bases each). The V end was cut by 5 bases, the J end by 2 bases, with 18 bases between. This CDR3 spans 17 amino acids. Looked up from germline, CDR1 is SEHNR and CDR2 is FQNEAQ (reference sequence). The CDR3 region is CASSALRGSGNTGELFF. CDR3 DNA: TGTGCCAGCAGCGCACTGAGGGGTTCGGGAAACACCGGGGAGCTGTTTTTT.

This clone was recorded a few times. The DNA of the CDR3 is TGTGCCAGCAGGACCCCGGGAAGTGAAGCTTTCTTT. It codes for CASRTPGSEAFF. This chain uses TRBV28 with TRBJ1-1; no clear D gene. With 6 bases removed from V and 7 bases from J, the gap between germline ends came to 12 bases. Per the germline V gene, CDR1 is MDHEN and CDR2 is SYDVKM. The CDR3 extends over 12 amino acids. The full variable domain, rest sourced from reference TRBV28 and TRBJ1-1, is DVKVTQSSRYLVKRTGEKVFLECVQDMDHENMFWYRQDPGLGLRLIYFSYDVKMKEKGDIPEGYSVSREKKERFSLILESASTNQTSMYLCASRTPGSEAFFGQGTRLTVV.

V and J are TRBV15 and TRBJ2-6; D may match TRBD1 or TRBD2 (6 bases each). There are 21 residues in the CDR3. V gave up 1 base and J gave up 0 bases, with 22 bases separating them. In germline, CDR1 is LNHNV, CDR2 YYDKDF (reference sequence). CDR3 DNA: TGTGCCACCAGCAGAGGGCATGGGGTTGGGGGGCACAGCTCTGGGGCCAACGTCCTGACTTTC. Translated, it gives CATSRGHGVGGHSSGANVLTF.

The CDR3 loop reads CASSLDFRGDTEAFF. CDR3 bases: TGTGCCAGCAGCTTGGACTTCAGGGGCGACACTGAAGCTTTCTTT. V and J are TRBV7-8 and TRBJ1-1, with D maybe TRBD1 (6 bases). The CDR3 runs to 15 residues. In germline, CDR1 is SGHVS, CDR2 FQNEAQ. Trimming left V 3 bases short and J 3 bases short, with 14 bases between.

This clone has a handful of counts. This chain uses TRBV2 with TRBJ2-3; D perhaps matches TRBD1 (6 bases). CDR3 length: 15 residues. Trimming left V 3 bases short and J 4 bases short, with 14 bases between. Looked up from germline, CDR1 is SNHLY and CDR2 is FYNNEI. The CDR3 nucleotides read TGTGCCAGCAGTGATTCAACAGGGACATCAGATACGCAGTATTTT. Translation gives CASSDSTGTSDTQYF.

The chain uses TRBV6-5 and TRBJ1-2; 10 nucleotides match TRBD1. CDR3 size: 13 residues. Germline-derived CDR1 and CDR2 are MNHEY and SVGAGI. With 4 bases clipped from V and 8 bases from J, the junction kept 4 bases outside the gene matches. CDR3 coding DNA: TGTGCCAGCAGTTGGGGGACAGGGGTGGGCTACACCTTC. It encodes CASSWGTGVGYTF.

V gene TRBV30 combines with J gene TRBJ2-7, with TRBD2 matching over 13 bases. CDR1 and CDR2 (germline): GTSNPN, SVGIG (reference sequence). V shed 5 bases, J shed 3 bases, and the junction held 1 base outside the gene matches. The CDR3 covers 13 residues. Here the CDR3 DNA reads TGTGCCTGGGGGACTAGCGGGAACTACGAGCAGTACTTC. Protein sequence: CAWGTSGNYEQYF.

V gene TRBV28 combines with J gene TRBJ1-5; D perhaps matches TRBD1 (5 bases). V was cut by 5 bases and J by 7 bases, with 9 bases left in between. The germline gives CDR1 MDHEN, CDR2 SYDVKM. The length of the CDR3 is 12 residues. Written as DNA, the CDR3 is TGTGCCAGCAGTCCCGGGGCGCAGCCCCAGCATTTT. Protein: CASSPGAQPQHF. The whole variable domain, remainder taken from reference TRBV28 and TRBJ1-5, is DVKVTQSSRYLVKRTGEKVFLECVQDMDHENMFWYRQDPGLGLRLIYFSYDVKMKEKGDIPEGYSVSREKKERFSLILESASTNQTSMYLCASSPGAQPQHFGDGTRLSIL.

The genes are TRBV4-1 and TRBJ1-1; no firm D call. V was trimmed by 0 bases and J by 2 bases, leaving 10 bases between them. The CDR3 totals 15 residues. CDR1 and CDR2 (germline): MGHRA, YSYEKL. Here the CDR3 DNA reads TGCGCCAGCAGCCAAGATAGCCACGGAAACACTGAAGCTTTCTTT. Its translation is CASSQDSHGNTEAFF.